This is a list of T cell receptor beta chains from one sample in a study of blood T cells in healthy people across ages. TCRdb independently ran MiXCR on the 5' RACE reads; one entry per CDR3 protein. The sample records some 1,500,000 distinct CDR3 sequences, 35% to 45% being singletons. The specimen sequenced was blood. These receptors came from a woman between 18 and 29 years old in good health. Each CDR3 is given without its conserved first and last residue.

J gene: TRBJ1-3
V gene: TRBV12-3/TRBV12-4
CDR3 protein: ASTADRANSGNTIY

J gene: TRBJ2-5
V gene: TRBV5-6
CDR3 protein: ASSLGRGLENEQY

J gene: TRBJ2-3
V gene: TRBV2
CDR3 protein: ASSKVAASSTDTQY

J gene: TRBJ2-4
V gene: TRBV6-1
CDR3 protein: ASSEWGGRSLAKNIQY

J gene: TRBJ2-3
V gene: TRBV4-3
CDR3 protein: TSSQLWHSTDTQY

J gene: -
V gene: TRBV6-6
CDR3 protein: ASRPGGLETQY

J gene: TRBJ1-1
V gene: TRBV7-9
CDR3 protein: ASSPLLAGLNTEAF

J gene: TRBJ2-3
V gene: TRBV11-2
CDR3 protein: ASSLHGQINTDTQY

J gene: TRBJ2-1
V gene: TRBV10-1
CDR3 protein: ASSVSTGEGNEQF

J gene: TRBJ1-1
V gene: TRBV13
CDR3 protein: ASSLGARPREAF

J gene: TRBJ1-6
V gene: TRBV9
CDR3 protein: ASSVAGLNSPLH